The 4 T cell receptor beta chains below all came from one sample that was sequenced in a study of response to subunit inactivated influenza vaccine. TCRdb redid the calling of the RT-PCR reads with MiXCR, one entry per CDR3 protein. The sample holds some 550,000 distinct CDR3 sequences; less than 25% are singletons and the top ten take under 3.5%. These data were also filed under a second study, of T cells expressing NK-cell markers. From that study: As the method of synthesis, 5'RACE template switching with UMIs yielded TCR beta cDNA.

The sequences come from CD4+ T cells sorted from PBMCs, collected 11 to 12 days after vaccination. These receptors all stem from a man aged 50 to 60 who received an inactivated influenza vaccine.

The chain couples TRBV5-4 to TRBJ2-2; D ambiguous. The CDR3 runs 16 residues. Germline lookup yields CDR1 SGHNT and CDR2 YYREEE (reference sequence). Trimming stripped 3 bases from V and 1 base from J, with 13 bases between. In DNA form, the CDR3 reads TGTGCCAGCAGCTCGAAGCAGGAAGGGAACACCGGGGAGCTGTTTTTT. It specifies CASSSKQEGNTGELFF.

The chain is built from TRBV12-3 or TRBV12-4 and TRBJ2-7, with TRBD2 matching over 7 bases. J lost 7 bases, V lost 8 bases, and 14 bases had no gene match. This CDR3 is 14 amino acids long. The CDR3 DNA follows: TGTGCCAGCGCTTGGGCGGGAGAGACTACGGAGCAGTACTTC. Protein sequence: CASAWAGETTEQYF.

This clonotype was observed a handful of times. CDR3 coding DNA: TGTGCCATCAGTGAGGCGGGGACCCAAGAGACCCAGTACTTC. It codes for CAISEAGTQETQYF. This sequence joins TRBV10-3 and TRBJ2-5; possibly TRBD2 for D (6 bases). Germline CDR1 and CDR2: ENHRY and SYGVKD. V lost 2 bases, J lost 1 base, and 8 bases lay in between. CDR3 length: 14 residues.

The chain recombines TRBV29-1 with TRBJ2-1; D is tentatively TRBD1 or TRBD2 (5 bases each). Germline-derived CDR1 and CDR2 are SQVTM and ANQGSEA. The V end was cut by 7 bases, the J end by 7 bases, with 14 bases between. The length of the CDR3 is 12 residues. The CDR3 spells CSALGRFNEQFF. The CDR3 bases are TGCAGCGCCCTGGGACGTTTTAATGAGCAGTTCTTC.